Listed below are T cell receptor beta chains from one sample, sequenced in a study of blood T cell repertoires in COVID-19. Data came from immunoSEQ multiplex PCR; TCRdb stores just in-frame clones and leaves some out. Of around 100,000 clones in the sample, 69% were seen once. The sample consisted of peripheral blood. These receptors came from an older man with acute or convalescent COVID-19. The conserved cysteine and the conserved F or W are not part of the CDR3 here.

J | V | CDR3
TRBJ2-3 | TRBV5-4 | ASLGADTQY
TRBJ2-3 | TRBV9 | ASSRQGLRTDTQY
TRBJ2-7 | TRBV6-1 | ASSERGTGAYEQY
TRBJ1-2 | TRBV29-1 | SVWEDGYT
TRBJ2-3 | TRBV29-1 | SVARSDSRGDTQY
TRBJ1-2 | TRBV27 | ASSFRDRGYGYT
TRBJ1-3 | TRBV18 | ASSPGSFSGNTIY
TRBJ1-6 | TRBV4-2 | ASSPQGASPFYNSPLH
TRBJ2-4 | TRBV5-6 | ASSLSEGNIQY
TRBJ2-2 | TRBV28 | ASSFRGNTGELF
TRBJ2-7 | TRBV24-1 | ATRRPGQGAFGSYEQY